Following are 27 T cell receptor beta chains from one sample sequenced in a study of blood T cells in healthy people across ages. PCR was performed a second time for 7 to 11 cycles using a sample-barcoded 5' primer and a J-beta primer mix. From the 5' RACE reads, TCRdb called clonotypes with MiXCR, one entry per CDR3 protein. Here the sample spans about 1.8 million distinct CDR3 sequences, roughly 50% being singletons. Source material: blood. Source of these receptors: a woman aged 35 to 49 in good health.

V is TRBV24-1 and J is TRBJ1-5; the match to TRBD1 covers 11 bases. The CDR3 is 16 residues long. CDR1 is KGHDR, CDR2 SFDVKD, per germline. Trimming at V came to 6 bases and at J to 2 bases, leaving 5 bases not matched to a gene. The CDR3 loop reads CATSPGTGGGNQPQHF. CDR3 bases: TGTGCCACCAGTCCCGGGACAGGGGGTGGCAATCAGCCCCAGCATTTT.

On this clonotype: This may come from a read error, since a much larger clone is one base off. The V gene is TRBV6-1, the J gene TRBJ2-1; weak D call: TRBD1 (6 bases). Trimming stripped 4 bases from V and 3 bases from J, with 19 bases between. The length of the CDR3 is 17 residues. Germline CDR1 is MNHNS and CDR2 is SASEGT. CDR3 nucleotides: TGTGCCAGCAGTGTGACACCGGGACATGGGGACTACAATGAGCAGTTCTTC. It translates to CASSVTPGHGDYNEQFF.

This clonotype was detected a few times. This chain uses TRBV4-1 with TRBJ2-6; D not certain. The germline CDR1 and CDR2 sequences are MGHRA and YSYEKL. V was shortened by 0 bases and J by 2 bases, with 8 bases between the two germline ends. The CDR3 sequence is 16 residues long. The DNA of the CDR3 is TGCGCCAGCAGCCAAGAGTTGGGTGCTGGGGCCAACGTCCTGACTTTC. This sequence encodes CASSQELGAGANVLTF.

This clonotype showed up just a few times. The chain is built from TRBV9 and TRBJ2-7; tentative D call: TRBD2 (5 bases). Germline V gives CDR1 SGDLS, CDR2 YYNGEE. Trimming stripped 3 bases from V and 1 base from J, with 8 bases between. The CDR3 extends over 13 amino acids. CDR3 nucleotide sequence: TGTGCCAGCAGCGGCCGGGAATCCTACGAGCAGTACTTC. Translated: CASSGRESYEQYF.

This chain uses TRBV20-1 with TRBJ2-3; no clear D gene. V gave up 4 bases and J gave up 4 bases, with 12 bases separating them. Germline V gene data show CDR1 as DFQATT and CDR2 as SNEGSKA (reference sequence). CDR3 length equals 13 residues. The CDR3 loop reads CSAKHSPSDTQYF. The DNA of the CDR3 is TGCAGTGCTAAGCATTCACCTTCAGATACGCAGTATTTT.

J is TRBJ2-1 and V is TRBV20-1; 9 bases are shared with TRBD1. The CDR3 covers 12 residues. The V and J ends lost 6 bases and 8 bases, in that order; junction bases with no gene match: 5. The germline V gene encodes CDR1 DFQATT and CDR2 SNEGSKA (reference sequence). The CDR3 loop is CSAWTGVDEQFF. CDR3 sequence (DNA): TGCAGTGCCTGGACAGGGGTGGATGAGCAGTTCTTC.

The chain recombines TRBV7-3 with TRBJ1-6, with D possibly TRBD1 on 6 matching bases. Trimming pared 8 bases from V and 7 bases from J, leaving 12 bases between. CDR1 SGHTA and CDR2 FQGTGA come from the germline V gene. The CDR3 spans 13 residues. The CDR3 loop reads CASAVRGNSPLHF. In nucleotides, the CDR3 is TGTGCCAGCGCTGTCAGGGGCAATTCACCCCTCCACTTT.

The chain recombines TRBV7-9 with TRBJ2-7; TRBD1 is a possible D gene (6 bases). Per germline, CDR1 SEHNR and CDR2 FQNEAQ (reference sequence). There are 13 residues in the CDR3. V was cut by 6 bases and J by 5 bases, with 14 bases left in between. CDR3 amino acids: CASRLGQSDEQYF. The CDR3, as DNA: TGTGCCAGCAGACTCGGACAGTCCGACGAGCAGTACTTC.

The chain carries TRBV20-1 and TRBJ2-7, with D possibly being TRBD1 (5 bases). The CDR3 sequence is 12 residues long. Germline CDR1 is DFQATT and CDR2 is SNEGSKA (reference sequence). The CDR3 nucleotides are TGCAGCTCCCAGGACATTACCTACGAGCAGTACTTC. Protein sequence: CSSQDITYEQYF.

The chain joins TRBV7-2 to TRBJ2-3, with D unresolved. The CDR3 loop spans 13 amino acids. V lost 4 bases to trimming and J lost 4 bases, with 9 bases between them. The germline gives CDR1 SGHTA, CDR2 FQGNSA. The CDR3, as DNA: TGTGCCAGCAGCTCCCCATCGGCAGATACGCAGTATTTT. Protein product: CASSSPSADTQYF.

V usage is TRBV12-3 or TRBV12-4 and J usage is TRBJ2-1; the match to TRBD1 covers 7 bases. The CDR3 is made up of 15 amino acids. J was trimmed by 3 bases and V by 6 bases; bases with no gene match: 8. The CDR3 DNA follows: TGTGCCAGCAGAACCGTAGGGGGCCGCTACAATGAGCAGTTCTTC. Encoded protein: CASRTVGGRYNEQFF.

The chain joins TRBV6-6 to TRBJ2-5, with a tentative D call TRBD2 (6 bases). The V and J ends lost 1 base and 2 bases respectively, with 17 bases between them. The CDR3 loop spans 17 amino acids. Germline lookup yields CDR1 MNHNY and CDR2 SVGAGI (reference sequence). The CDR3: CASSYFGGRGGQETQYF. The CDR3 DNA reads TGTGCCAGCAGTTACTTCGGGGGACGGGGCGGTCAAGAGACCCAGTACTTC.

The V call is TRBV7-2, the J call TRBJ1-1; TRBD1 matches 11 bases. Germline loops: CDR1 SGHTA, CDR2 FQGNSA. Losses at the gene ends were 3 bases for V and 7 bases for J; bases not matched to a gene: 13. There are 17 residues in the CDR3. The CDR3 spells CASSLRTGGVIKGEAFF. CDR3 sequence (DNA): TGTGCCAGCAGCTTGAGGACAGGGGGCGTTATTAAAGGTGAAGCTTTCTTT.

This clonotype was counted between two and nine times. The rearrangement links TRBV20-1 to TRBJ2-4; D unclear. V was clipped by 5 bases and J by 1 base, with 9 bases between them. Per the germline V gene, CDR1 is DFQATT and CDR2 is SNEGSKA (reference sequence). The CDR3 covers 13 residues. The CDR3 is CSAYLVAKNIQYF. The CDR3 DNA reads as TGCAGTGCTTACTTAGTGGCCAAAAACATTCAGTACTTC.

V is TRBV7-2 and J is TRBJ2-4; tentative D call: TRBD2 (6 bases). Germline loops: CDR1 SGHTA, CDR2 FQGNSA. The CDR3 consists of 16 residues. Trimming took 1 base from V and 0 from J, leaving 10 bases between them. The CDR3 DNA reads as TGTGCCAGCAGCTTAGTTAGCGGTGTAGCCAAAAACATTCAGTACTTC. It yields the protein CASSLVSGVAKNIQYF.

The chain's CDR3 is CASSPSGGYEQFF. The CDR3 DNA is TGTGCCAGCAGCCCTAGCGGGGGCTATGAGCAGTTCTTC. The gene calls are TRBV7-2 and TRBJ2-1; TRBD2 matches at 10 bases. This CDR3 comprises 13 residues. V lost 5 bases and J lost 8; bases outside the gene matches: 3. Germline assignment: CDR1 SGHTA and CDR2 FQGNSA.

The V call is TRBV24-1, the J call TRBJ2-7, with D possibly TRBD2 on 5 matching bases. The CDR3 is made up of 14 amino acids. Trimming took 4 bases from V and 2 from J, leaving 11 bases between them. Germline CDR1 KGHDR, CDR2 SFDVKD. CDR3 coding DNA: TGTGCCACCAGTGAAGGAGGATTCCCCTACGAGCAGTACTTC. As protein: CATSEGGFPYEQYF.

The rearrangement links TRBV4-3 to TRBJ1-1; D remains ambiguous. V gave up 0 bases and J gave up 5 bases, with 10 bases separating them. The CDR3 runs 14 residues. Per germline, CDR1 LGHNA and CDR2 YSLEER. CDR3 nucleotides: TGCGCCAGCAGCCAAGATCGATTGGAGACTGAAGCTTTCTTT. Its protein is CASSQDRLETEAFF.

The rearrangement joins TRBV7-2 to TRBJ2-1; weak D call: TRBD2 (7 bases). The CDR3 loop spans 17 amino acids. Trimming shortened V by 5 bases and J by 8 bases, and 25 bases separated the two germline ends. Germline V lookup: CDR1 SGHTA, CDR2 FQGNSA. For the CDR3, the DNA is TGTGCCAGCAGCGGCGGGGTGCGGGGGCCACCTGCGGATGAGCAGTTCTTC. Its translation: CASSGGVRGPPADEQFF.

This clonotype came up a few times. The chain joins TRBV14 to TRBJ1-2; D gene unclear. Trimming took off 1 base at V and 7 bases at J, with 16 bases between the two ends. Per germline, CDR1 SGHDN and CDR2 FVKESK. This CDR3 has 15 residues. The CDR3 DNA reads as TGTGCCAGCAGCCAAGGAATGGTCAGGCCGAGTGGCTACACCTTC. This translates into CASSQGMVRPSGYTF.

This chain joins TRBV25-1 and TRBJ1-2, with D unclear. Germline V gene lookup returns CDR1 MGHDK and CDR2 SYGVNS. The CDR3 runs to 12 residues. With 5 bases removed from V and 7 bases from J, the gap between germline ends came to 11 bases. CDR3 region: CASSLGSFGYTF. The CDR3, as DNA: TGTGCCAGCAGTCTCGGGTCATTTGGCTACACCTTC.

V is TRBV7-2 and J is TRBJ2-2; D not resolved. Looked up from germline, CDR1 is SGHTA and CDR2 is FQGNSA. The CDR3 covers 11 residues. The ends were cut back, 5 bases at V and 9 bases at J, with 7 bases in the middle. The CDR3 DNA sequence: TGTGCCAGCAGCCCAGAGAGGGAGCTGTTTTTT. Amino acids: CASSPERELFF.

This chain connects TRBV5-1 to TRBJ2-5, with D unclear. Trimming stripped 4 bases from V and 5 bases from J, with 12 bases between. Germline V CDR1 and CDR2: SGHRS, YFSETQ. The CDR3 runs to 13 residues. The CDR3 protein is CASSANLRETQYF. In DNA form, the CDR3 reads TGCGCCAGCAGCGCGAATCTGAGGGAGACCCAGTACTTC.

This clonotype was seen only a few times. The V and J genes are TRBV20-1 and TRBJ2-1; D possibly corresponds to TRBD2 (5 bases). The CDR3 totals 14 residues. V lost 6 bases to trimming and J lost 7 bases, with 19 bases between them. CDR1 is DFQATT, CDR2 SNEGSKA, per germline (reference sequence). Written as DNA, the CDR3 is TGCAGTGCCCCCCCCTGGAGTAGCGCTAATGAGCAGTTCTTC. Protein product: CSAPPWSSANEQFF.

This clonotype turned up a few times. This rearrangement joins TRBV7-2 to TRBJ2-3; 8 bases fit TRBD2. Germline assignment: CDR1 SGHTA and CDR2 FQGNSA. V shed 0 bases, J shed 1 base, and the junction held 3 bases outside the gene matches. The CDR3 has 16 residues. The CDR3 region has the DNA TGTGCCAGCAGCTTAGCAGCAGCGGGGGGCACAGATACGCAGTATTTT. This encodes CASSLAAAGGTDTQYF.

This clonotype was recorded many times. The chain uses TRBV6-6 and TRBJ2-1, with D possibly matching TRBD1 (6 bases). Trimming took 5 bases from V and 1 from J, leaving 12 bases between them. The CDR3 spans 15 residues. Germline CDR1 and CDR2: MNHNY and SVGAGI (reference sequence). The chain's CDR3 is CASSPTGTSYNEQFF. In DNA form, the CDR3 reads TGTGCCAGCAGTCCTACAGGGACATCCTACAATGAGCAGTTCTTC.

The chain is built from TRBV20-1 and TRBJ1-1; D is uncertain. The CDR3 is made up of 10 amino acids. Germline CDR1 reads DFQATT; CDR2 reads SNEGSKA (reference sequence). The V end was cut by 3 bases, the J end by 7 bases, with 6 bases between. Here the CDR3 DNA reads TGCAGTGCTAGCAGCCATGAAGCTTTCTTT. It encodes CSASSHEAFF.